This entry features one T cell receptor (beta chain) sequence. Between the trimmed V and J ends, which lost 0 bases and 1 base, there was a span of 12 bases. CDR1 is SGHRS and CDR2 is YFSETQ in the germline V gene. CDR3 length: 16 residues. The data were taken from a study of shared clonotypes between healthy human individuals. Study-level information: Three CD4 naive, three CD4 memory, two CD8 naive and one CD8 memory plate were used per donor.

In the source study's methods: In the immunoSEQ data, sequences were junction-only and lacked quality scores, so filtering differed. Sequenced by immunoSEQ multiplex PCR; TCRdb stores in-frame clones only, minus some. The D gene and trimming were derived from the DNA, and the V and J assignments and clone size from that table. The data contain 2.3 million or so clones, more than 85% of them singletons. Sample: naive CD4+ T cells from PBMCs. Subset here: CD45RA+ positively selected. This chain uses TRBV5-1 with TRBJ2-3; possibly TRBD2 for D (5 bases). This sequence was found in a man younger than 35 in good health. Some clones in this sample may be carry-over from other donors' samples. The chain's CDR3 is CASSLAAVAGTDTQYF. CDR3 sequence (DNA): TGCGCCAGCAGCTTGGCAGCGGTGGCTGGCACAGATACGCAGTATTTT. Together with reference TRBV5-1 and TRBJ2-3, the CDR3 gives the full variable domain: KAGVTQTPRYLIKTRGQQVTLSCSPISGHRSVSWYQQTPGQGLQFLFEYFSETQRNKGNFPGRFSGRQFSNSRSEMNVSTLELGDSALYLCASSLAAVAGTDTQYFGPGTRLTVL.